Presented here are 12 T cell receptor beta chains from one specimen sequenced in a study of blood T cell repertoires in COVID-19. Clones were sequenced by immunoSEQ multiplex PCR, and TCRdb holds only the in-frame ones, with some missing. The data show 300,000 to 400,000 clones, roughly 90% seen once. Sequencing was done on a sample of peripheral blood. All receptors derive from a man younger than 40 with COVID-19, enrolled during active disease.

The chain uses TRBV29-1 and TRBJ2-3; tentatively, D is TRBD2 (6 bases). Germline CDR1 reads SQVTM; CDR2 reads ANQGSEA. V lost 7 bases to trimming and J lost 0 bases, with 11 bases between them. This CDR3 is built from 13 residues. The CDR3 coding sequence is TGCAGCGGGGACTCACCTAGCACAGATACGCAGTATTTT. The encoded protein is CSGDSPSTDTQYF.

CDR3 nucleotides: TGTGCCAGTAGGGGGACACTCGGGGACCAGTTCTTC. It codes for CASRGTLGDQFF. This chain links TRBV19 with TRBJ2-1; D possibly corresponds to TRBD1 (6 bases). The germline V gene encodes CDR1 LNHDA and CDR2 SQIVND (reference sequence). The CDR3 is made up of 12 amino acids. V lost 6 bases, J lost 13 bases, and 16 bases lay in between.

The rearrangement joins TRBV29-1 to TRBJ2-7; D is perhaps TRBD1 (6 bases). CDR1 and CDR2 from the germline V gene are SQVTM and ANQGSEA. Trimming took off 5 bases at V and 0 bases at J, with 14 bases between the two ends. The CDR3 is 14 residues long. The CDR3 DNA reads as TGCAGCGTTCTGACAGGAGCAAGCTCCTACGAGCAGTACTTC. This codes for CSVLTGASSYEQYF.

As DNA, the CDR3 is TGTGCCAGCAGGCCGCGACAGGGGGCAGGTCAGCCCCAGCATTTT. It encodes CASRPRQGAGQPQHF. V and J are TRBV6-5 and TRBJ1-5; TRBD1 matches 10 bases. Unmatched junction bases numbered 8, after V lost 6 bases and J lost 6 bases. In germline, CDR1 is MNHEY, CDR2 SVGAGI. This CDR3 contains 15 residues.

The rearrangement joins TRBV6-5 to TRBJ2-2; D unresolved. From germline, CDR1 is MNHEY and CDR2 SVGAGI. The CDR3 spans 12 residues. Trimming removed 0 bases from V and 8 bases from J, with 4 bases in between. CDR3 residues: CASSYSPGELFF. As DNA, the CDR3 is TGTGCCAGCAGTTACTCTCCTGGGGAGCTGTTTTTT.

On this clone: At one boundary the junction diverges from the germline segment, which might be a read error. The rearrangement joins TRBV7-2 to TRBJ1-5; unclear D gene. The CDR3 length is 14 residues. Germline loops: CDR1 SGHTA, CDR2 FQGNSA. The CDR3 DNA sequence: TGTGCCAGCAGCCTAGCCCTCCCGGGACAGCCCCAGCATTTT. It translates to CASSLALPGQPQHF.

The chain couples TRBV2 to TRBJ2-2, with TRBD1 matching 7 bases. The CDR3 contains 13 residues. Per germline, CDR1 SNHLY and CDR2 FYNNEI. With V trimmed by 9 bases and J by 1 base, 2 bases remained unmatched. The CDR3 sequence: CASRTGNTGELFF. In DNA form, the CDR3 reads TGTGCCAGTAGGACAGGGAACACCGGGGAGCTGTTTTTT.

This chain links TRBV6-5 with TRBJ2-1; tentatively, D is TRBD1 (6 bases). Looked up from germline, CDR1 is MNHEY and CDR2 is SVGAGI. The CDR3 is made up of 13 amino acids. The germline V and J ends were trimmed by 6 bases and 4 bases, with 10 bases remaining between them. CDR3 DNA sequence: TGTGCCAGCAGCAGGGGATCTTACAATGAGCAGTTCTTC. It specifies CASSRGSYNEQFF.

This clone was counted a single time. V gene TRBV6-4 combines with J gene TRBJ2-1; tentative D call: TRBD2 (6 bases). Germline V gene lookup returns CDR1 MRHNA and CDR2 SNTAGT. V shed 0 bases and J shed 5 bases, with 14 bases lying between them. This CDR3 is built from 16 residues. The CDR3 loop is CASSDSSWGENNEQFF. For the CDR3, the DNA is TGTGCCAGCAGTGACTCCTCCTGGGGGGAAAACAATGAGCAGTTCTTC.

The genes are TRBV15 and TRBJ2-7; TRBD2 matches at 10 bases. The length of the CDR3 is 15 residues. CDR1 and CDR2 (germline): LNHNV, YYDKDF (reference sequence). The trim removed 3 bases at V and 2 bases at J, leaving 4 bases unmatched. The CDR3 DNA follows: TGTGCCACCAGCAGGCACACTAGCGGGGCCTACGAGCAGTACTTC. Amino acid sequence: CATSRHTSGAYEQYF.

The chain joins TRBV10-3 to TRBJ1-5; 12 nucleotides match TRBD1. Per the germline V gene, CDR1 is ENHRY and CDR2 is SYGVKD. The CDR3 has 16 amino acids. The V segment lost 7 bases and the J segment 1 base; nucleotides outside the gene matches: 5. The CDR3 region has the DNA TGTGCCATCACTTCGGGACAGGGGGCAAGCAATCAGCCCCAGCATTTT. This translates into CAITSGQGASNQPQHF.

This chain connects TRBV28 to TRBJ2-7, with 8 positions matching TRBD1. This CDR3 spans 15 amino acids. Germline V CDR1 and CDR2: MDHEN, SYDVKM. J was trimmed by 5 bases and V by 5 bases; bases with no gene match: 11. CDR3 bases: TGTGCCAGCAGTCCCACCGGGACAGGAAGCCACGAGCAGTACTTC. This encodes CASSPTGTGSHEQYF.